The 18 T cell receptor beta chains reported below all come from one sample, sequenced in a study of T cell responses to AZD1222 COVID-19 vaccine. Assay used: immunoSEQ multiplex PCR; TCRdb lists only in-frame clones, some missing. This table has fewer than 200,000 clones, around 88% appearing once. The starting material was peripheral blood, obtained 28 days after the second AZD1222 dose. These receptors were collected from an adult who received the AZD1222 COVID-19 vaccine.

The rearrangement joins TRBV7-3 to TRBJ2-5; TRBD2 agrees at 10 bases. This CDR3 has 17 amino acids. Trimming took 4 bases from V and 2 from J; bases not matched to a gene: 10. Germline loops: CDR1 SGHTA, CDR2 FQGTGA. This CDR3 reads CASSSTGASGGQETQYF. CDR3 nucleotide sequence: TGTGCCAGCAGCTCCACGGGGGCTAGCGGGGGTCAAGAGACCCAGTACTTC.

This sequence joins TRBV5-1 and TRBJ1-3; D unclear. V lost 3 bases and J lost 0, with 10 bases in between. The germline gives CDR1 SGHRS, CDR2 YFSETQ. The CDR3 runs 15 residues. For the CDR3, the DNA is TGCGCCAGCAGCTCACCTAGCAGCTCTGGAAACACCATATATTTT. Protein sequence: CASSSPSSSGNTIYF.

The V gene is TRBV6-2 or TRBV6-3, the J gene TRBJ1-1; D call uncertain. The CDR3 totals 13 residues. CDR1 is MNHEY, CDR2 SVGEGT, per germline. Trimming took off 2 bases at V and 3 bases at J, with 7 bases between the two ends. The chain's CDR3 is CASSYTVDTEAFF. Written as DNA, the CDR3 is TGTGCCAGCAGTTACACGGTGGACACTGAAGCTTTCTTT.

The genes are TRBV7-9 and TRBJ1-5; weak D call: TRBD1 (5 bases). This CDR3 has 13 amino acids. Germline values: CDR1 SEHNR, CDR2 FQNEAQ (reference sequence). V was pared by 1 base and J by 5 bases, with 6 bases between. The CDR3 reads CASSLGGYQPQHF. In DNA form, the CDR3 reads TGTGCCAGCAGCTTAGGGGGGTATCAGCCCCAGCATTTT.

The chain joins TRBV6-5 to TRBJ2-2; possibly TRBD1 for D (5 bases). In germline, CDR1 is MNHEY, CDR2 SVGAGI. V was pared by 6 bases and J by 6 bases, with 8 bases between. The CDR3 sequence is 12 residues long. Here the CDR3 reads CASRKTAGELFF. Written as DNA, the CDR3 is TGTGCCAGCAGGAAGACAGCCGGGGAGCTGTTTTTT.

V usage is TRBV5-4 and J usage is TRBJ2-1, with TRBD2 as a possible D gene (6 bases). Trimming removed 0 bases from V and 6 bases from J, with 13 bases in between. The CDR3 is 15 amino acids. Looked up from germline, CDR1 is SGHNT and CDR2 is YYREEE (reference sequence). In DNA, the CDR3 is TGTGCCAGCAGCTTGGAGGCGGGGTATATCAATGAGCAGTTCTTC. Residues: CASSLEAGYINEQFF.

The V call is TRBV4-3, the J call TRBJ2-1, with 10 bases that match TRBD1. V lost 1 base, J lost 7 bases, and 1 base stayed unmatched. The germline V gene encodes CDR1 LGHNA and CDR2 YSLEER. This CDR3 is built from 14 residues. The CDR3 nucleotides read TGCGCCAGCAGCCAAGGGACAGGGGGAAATGAGCAGTTCTTC. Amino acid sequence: CASSQGTGGNEQFF.

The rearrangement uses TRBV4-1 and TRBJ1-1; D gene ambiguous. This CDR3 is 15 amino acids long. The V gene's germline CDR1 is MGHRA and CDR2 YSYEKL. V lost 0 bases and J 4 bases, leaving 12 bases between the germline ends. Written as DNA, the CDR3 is TGCGCCAGCAGCCAAGATGAGGATCCGAGCACTGAAGCTTTCTTT. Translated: CASSQDEDPSTEAFF.

DNA of the CDR3: TGTGCCAGCATCGCCGGTGGGGAGCTACAGTACTTC. This gives the protein CASIAGGELQYF. V gene TRBV2 combines with J gene TRBJ2-4; possible D gene TRBD2, 5 bases. This CDR3 is built from 12 residues. Trimming took 7 bases from V and 13 from J, leaving 17 bases between them. Germline CDR1 reads SNHLY; CDR2 reads FYNNEI.

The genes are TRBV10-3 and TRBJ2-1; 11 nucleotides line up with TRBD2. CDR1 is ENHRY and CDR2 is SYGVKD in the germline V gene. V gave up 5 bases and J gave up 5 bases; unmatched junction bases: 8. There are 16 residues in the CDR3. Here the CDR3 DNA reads TGTGCCATCAGTACTCTTTCTAGCGGGGGGAACAATGAGCAGTTCTTC. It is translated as CAISTLSSGGNNEQFF.

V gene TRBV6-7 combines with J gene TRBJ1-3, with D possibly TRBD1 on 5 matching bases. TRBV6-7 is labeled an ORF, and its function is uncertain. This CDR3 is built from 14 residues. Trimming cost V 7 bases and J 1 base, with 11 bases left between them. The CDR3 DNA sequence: TGTGCCAGCAAGGACACTCCATCTGGAAACACCATATATTTT. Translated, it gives CASKDTPSGNTIYF.

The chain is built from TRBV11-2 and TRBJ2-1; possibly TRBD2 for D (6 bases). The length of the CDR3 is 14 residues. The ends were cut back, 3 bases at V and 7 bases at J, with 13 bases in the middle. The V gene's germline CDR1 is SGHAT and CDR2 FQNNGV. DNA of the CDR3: TGTGCCAGCAGCTTGGGGGGATTTGTGAATGAGCAGTTCTTC. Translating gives CASSLGGFVNEQFF.

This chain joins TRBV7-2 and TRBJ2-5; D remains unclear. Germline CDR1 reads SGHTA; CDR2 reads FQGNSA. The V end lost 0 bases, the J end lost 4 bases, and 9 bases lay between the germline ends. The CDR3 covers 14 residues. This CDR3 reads CASSLAITGETQYF. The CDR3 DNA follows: TGTGCCAGCAGCTTAGCGATTACGGGAGAGACCCAGTACTTC.

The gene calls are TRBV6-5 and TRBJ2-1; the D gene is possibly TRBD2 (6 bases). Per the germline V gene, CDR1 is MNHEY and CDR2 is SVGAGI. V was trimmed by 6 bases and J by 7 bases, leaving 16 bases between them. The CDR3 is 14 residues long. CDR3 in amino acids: CASRRDFSGNEQFF. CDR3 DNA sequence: TGTGCCAGCAGAAGGGACTTCTCCGGGAATGAGCAGTTCTTC.

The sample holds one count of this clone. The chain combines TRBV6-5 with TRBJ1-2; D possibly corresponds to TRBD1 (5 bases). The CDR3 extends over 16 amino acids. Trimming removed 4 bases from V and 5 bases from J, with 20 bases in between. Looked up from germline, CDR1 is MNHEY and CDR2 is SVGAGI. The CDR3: CASSLRSARELYGYTF. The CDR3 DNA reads TGTGCCAGCAGTTTACGCTCTGCCAGGGAGTTGTATGGCTACACCTTC.

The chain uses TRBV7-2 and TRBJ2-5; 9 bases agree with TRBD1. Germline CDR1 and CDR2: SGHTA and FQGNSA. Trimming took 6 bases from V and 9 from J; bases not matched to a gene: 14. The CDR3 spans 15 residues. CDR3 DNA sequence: TGTGCCAGCAGACCCCCGGGACAGGGTGAGGGGGCCCAGTACTTC. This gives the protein CASRPPGQGEGAQYF.

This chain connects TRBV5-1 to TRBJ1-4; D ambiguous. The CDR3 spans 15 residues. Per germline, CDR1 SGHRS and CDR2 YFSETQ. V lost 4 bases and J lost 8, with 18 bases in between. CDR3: CASSLHGSGGEKLFF. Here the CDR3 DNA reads TGCGCCAGCAGCCTCCACGGGTCCGGAGGGGAAAAACTGTTTTTT.

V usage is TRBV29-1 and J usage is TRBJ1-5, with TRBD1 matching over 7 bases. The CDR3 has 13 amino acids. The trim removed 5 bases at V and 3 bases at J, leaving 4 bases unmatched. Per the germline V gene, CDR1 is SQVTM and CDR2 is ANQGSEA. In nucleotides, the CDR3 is TGCAGCGTTAGTGGACAGGCCAATCAGCCCCAGCATTTT. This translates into CSVSGQANQPQHF.